This is a list of T cell receptor beta chains from one sample in a study of human T cells and chemical hapten exposure. TCRdb redid the calling of the RACE reads with MiXCR, one entry per CDR3 protein. The sample contains about 70,000 distinct CDR3 sequences, 9.8% of which appear only once. The material was whole blood, obtained in connection with sensitization to the hapten diphenylcyclopropenone (DPC). These receptors all stem from a woman aged 40-49 years with alopecia areata. Some clones in this sample may be carry-over from other donors' samples. The CDR3 runs from the conserved cysteine through the conserved F or W. The D gene is left open where the match is weak. Clone size is shown for a subset of rows, as once, few, many or a class of expanded clone.

TGTGCCAGCTCACCGTCTAGGACAGATACGCAGTATTTT,CASSPSRTDTQYF,TRBV18,many,NA,TRBJ2-3
TGCAGTGCTGGGGGCTCAGGGGCGCCCAAAAACATTCAGTACTTC,CSAGGSGAPKNIQYF,TRBV20-1,NA,NA,TRBJ2-4
TGTGCCTGGAGTGTGACAGCGGGTAATGAGCAGTTCTTC,CAWSVTAGNEQFF,TRBV30,few,NA,TRBJ2-1
TGTGCCAGCAGCCCCGGGACAGGGGGCGAAGCTTTCTTT,CASSPGTGGEAFF,TRBV3-1,many,TRBD1,TRBJ1-1
TGCGCCAGCAGCGAGGGACACGGAGAGGTCGGCTACACCTTC,CASSEGHGEVGYTF,TRBV5-1,few,NA,TRBJ1-2
TGTGCCAGCGGGCAGGTCTATAATTCACCCCTCCACTTT,CASGQVYNSPLHF,TRBV6-6,many,NA,TRBJ1-6
TGTGCCAGCAGCGTAGCAGGATTTGGTCAGCCCCAGCATTTT,CASSVAGFGQPQHF,TRBV9,NA,NA,TRBJ1-5
TGTGCCAGCAGCAAAGAGGATGGACAGATTTCCTACGAGCAGTACTTC,CASSKEDGQISYEQYF,TRBV21-1,many,NA,TRBJ2-7
TGTGCCAGCACCCGCCCTGGGGGGATTATCGGCAATCAGCCCCAGCATTTT,CASTRPGGIIGNQPQHF,TRBV28,few,NA,TRBJ1-5
TGTGCCAGCAGGGGGGGGTATCCAACTACAGGGTCCGGGACCCAGTACTTC,CASRGGYPTTGSGTQYF,TRBV2,few,NA,TRBJ2-5
TGCAGTGCTAGTTGGGGTCACAACACTGAAGCTTTCTTT,CSASWGHNTEAFF,TRBV20-1,many,NA,TRBJ1-1
TGTGCCAGCAGCCGAGAGGCCGGGGGTGCTGAAAAACTGTTTTTT,CASSREAGGAEKLFF,TRBV7-2,NA,NA,TRBJ1-4
TGTGCCAGCAGCTTAGACACGGGACTCAGCTCCTACGAGCAGTACTTC,CASSLDTGLSSYEQYF,TRBV11-2,many,NA,TRBJ2-7
TGTGCCAGCAGCCAAGTATCTAGGGGGGGCTCCTACGAGCAGTACTTC,CASSQVSRGGSYEQYF,TRBV4-2,many,NA,TRBJ2-7
TGTGCCAGCAGCTCCAAGGCGGGGACTAGCACAGATACGCAGTATTTT,CASSSKAGTSTDTQYF,TRBV12-1,many,NA,TRBJ2-3
TGTGCCAGCAGCCCCCCTAGCGGGGGGGTCCAAGAGACCCAGTACTTC,CASSPPSGGVQETQYF,TRBV7-8,many,TRBD2,TRBJ2-5
TGTGCCAGCAGCCCCTTTCCGGGACAGGGCGGGGGAGAGACCCAGTACTTC,CASSPFPGQGGGETQYF,TRBV7-8,NA,TRBD1,TRBJ2-5
TGTGCCAGCAGACCCACAGGATACACTGAAGCTTTCTTT,CASRPTGYTEAFF,TRBV28,many,NA,TRBJ1-1
TGTGCCAGCAGCGTACAGGGTTGGCAGCCCCAGCATTTT,CASSVQGWQPQHF,TRBV7-8,NA,NA,TRBJ1-5
TGTGCCAGCAGGGGACAGGGGGAACTTCTCGAGCAGTACTTC,CASRGQGELLEQYF,TRBV6-6,few,TRBD1,TRBJ2-7
TGCGCCAGCAGCCAACTGGGACAGCCGACCTACGAGCAGTACTTC,CASSQLGQPTYEQYF,TRBV4-3,many,TRBD1,TRBJ2-7
TGTGCCAGCAGTCCCGACAGGGGAGAAAGTTCACCCCTCCACTTT,CASSPDRGESSPLHF,TRBV6-5,few,TRBD1,TRBJ1-6
TGTGCCAGCAGTCCGCTGGACAGGGGGTTGAACATTCAGTACTTC,CASSPLDRGLNIQYF,TRBV12-3/TRBV12-4,many,TRBD1,TRBJ2-4
TGCGCCAGCAGCCGCTTGGGACAGATCCAAGAGACCCAGTACTTC,CASSRLGQIQETQYF,TRBV5-1,NA,TRBD1,TRBJ2-5
TGTGCCAGCAGTCCCGGGGGACAGTACAATGAGCAGTTCTTC,CASSPGGQYNEQFF,TRBV2,few,NA,TRBJ2-1
TGTGCCAGCAGAGCCGGGACAGGGAGCTACGAGCAGTACTTC,CASRAGTGSYEQYF,TRBV28,many,TRBD1,TRBJ2-7
TGTGCCAGCTCAACAGTAAGGACAGGGGAATACCATGAGCAGTTCTTC,CASSTVRTGEYHEQFF,TRBV18,many,TRBD1,TRBJ2-1
TGCAGCGTGGAAGGCGTCAGTCCTACGCAGTATTTT,CSVEGVSPTQYF,TRBV29-1,NA,NA,TRBJ2-3
TGTGCCAGCAGCGTCGACAGGGACCCTGGCTACACCTTC,CASSVDRDPGYTF,TRBV7-9,many,TRBD1,TRBJ1-2
TGTGCCATCAGTGAGAAGACGGTGAATCAGCCCCAGCATTTT,CAISEKTVNQPQHF,TRBV10-3,few,NA,TRBJ1-5
TGCGCCAGCAGCCAAGATATCGCGGCAGGGACCTACAATGAGCAGTTCTTC,CASSQDIAAGTYNEQFF,TRBV4-1,many,NA,TRBJ2-1
TGCAGTGCTAGGGGTCTTATAGCCGGGACAGGACACAATCAGCCCCAGCATTTT,CSARGLIAGTGHNQPQHF,TRBV20-1,many,TRBD1,TRBJ1-5
TGTGCCAGCAGTCCAGGGGACAGATCTACAGATACGCAGTATTTT,CASSPGDRSTDTQYF,TRBV28,many,TRBD1,TRBJ2-3
TGCAGCGGGAGCACGGGGGTGAACACTGAAGCTTTCTTT,CSGSTGVNTEAFF,TRBV29-1,NA,NA,TRBJ1-1
TGTGCCAGCAGCACGAGGGACAGAGCTTACGAGCAGTACTTC,CASSTRDRAYEQYF,TRBV7-9,many,TRBD1,TRBJ2-7
TGTGCCAGCGACCGCCTAAACTATGGCTACACCTTC,CASDRLNYGYTF,TRBV6-1,many,NA,TRBJ1-2
TGCAGTGGGTCACCCCGGAGTTCCTACAATGAGCAGTTCTTC,CSGSPRSSYNEQFF,TRBV20-1,NA,NA,TRBJ2-1
TGCGCCAGCAGCCTCTACACCGGGACAGGTAGCAATCAGCCCCAGCATTTT,CASSLYTGTGSNQPQHF,TRBV4-1,few,TRBD1,TRBJ1-5
TGTGCCAGCAGGGTTAGCGGGGGCCTGTTCTACAATGAGCAGTTCTTC,CASRVSGGLFYNEQFF,TRBV6-1,many,TRBD2,TRBJ2-1
TGTGCCAGCAGGGACACTGAAGCTTTCTTT,CASRDTEAFF,TRBV28,NA,NA,TRBJ1-1
TGCGCCAGCAGCCAGGGGAGGGTTTACCAAGAGACCCAGTACTTC,CASSQGRVYQETQYF,TRBV5-1,NA,NA,TRBJ2-5
TGCAGCGCCCGACAGGGGAACGACTATGGCTACACCTTC,CSARQGNDYGYTF,TRBV29-1,few,TRBD1,TRBJ1-2
TGCGCCAGCAGCTTACCCATTTTGGGGGCAACTAATGAAAAACTGTTTTTT,CASSLPILGATNEKLFF,TRBV5-1,many,NA,TRBJ1-4
TGTGCTAGTGGTTTGGGCCTTCCGCAAGAGACCCAGTACTTC,CASGLGLPQETQYF,TRBV12-5,few,NA,TRBJ2-5
TGTGCCAGCAGCCAAGATAGTGTCAGGAATTCACCCCTCCACTTT,CASSQDSVRNSPLHF,TRBV14,NA,NA,TRBJ1-6